These 9 T cell receptor beta chains originate from one sample sequenced in a study of cytomegalovirus exposure and HLA in healthy donors. In the PCR, 60 Vbeta and 13 Jbeta primers were used. Repertoires were generated with immunoSEQ multiplex PCR, while TCRdb's copy carries only in-frame clones and drops some. The data contain around 190,000 clones, 65% to 85% of them singletons. The sample taken for sequencing was PBMCs. These receptors were taken from a woman under 30 in good health and CMV-seronegative.

This chain connects TRBV11-3 to TRBJ2-1, with a tentative D call TRBD2 (5 bases). Per the germline V gene, CDR1 is SGHNT and CDR2 is YENEEA. This CDR3 has 15 residues. Trimming took off 5 bases at V and 3 bases at J, with 14 bases between the two ends. The CDR3 spells CASSPMAGLYNEQFF. CDR3 coding DNA: TGTGCCAGCAGCCCGATGGCGGGCCTCTACAATGAGCAGTTCTTC.

The CDR3 bases are TGTGCCAGCAGGGACAGGGGGCAGGGGAAACTGTTTTTT. This encodes CASRDRGQGKLFF. The gene calls are TRBV2 and TRBJ1-4, with TRBD1 matching over 11 bases. The CDR3 is 13 amino acids. Germline V lookup: CDR1 SNHLY, CDR2 FYNNEI. Trimming took 6 bases from V and 11 from J; bases not matched to a gene: 5.

The CDR3 region is CASVAGATGGTEAFF. CDR3 nucleotide sequence: TGTGCTAGTGTGGCAGGGGCAACCGGAGGCACTGAAGCTTTCTTT. The V call is TRBV12-5, the J call TRBJ1-1, with D maybe TRBD1 (6 bases). The V gene's germline CDR1 is LGHNT and CDR2 FRNRAP. V was shortened by 7 bases and J by 4 bases, with 19 bases between the two germline ends. This CDR3 has 15 residues.

V and J are TRBV5-1 and TRBJ1-1; D is unclear. There are 16 residues in the CDR3. Germline CDR1 and CDR2: SGHRS and YFSETQ. Deletions cut 1 base from V and 1 base from J, with 14 bases between. The CDR3 bases are TGCGCCAGCAGCTTGCCAGCCGAAGAGGCGAACACTGAAGCTTTCTTT. Protein sequence: CASSLPAEEANTEAFF.

In this sample, this clone turned up once. This chain uses TRBV4-3 with TRBJ2-1; 12 nucleotides line up with TRBD2. CDR1 is LGHNA and CDR2 is YSLEER in the germline V gene. Unmatched junction bases numbered 5, after V lost 1 base and J lost 1 base. The CDR3 sequence is 18 residues long. The chain's CDR3 is CASSQVLAGGRSYNEQFF. CDR3 sequence (DNA): TGCGCCAGCAGCCAAGTACTAGCGGGAGGTCGTTCCTACAATGAGCAGTTCTTC.

The chain links TRBV28 to TRBJ2-5, with 7 positions matching TRBD2. J was trimmed by 4 bases and V by 3 bases; bases with no gene match: 8. The CDR3 length is 15 residues. Germline CDR1 is MDHEN and CDR2 is SYDVKM. CDR3 in amino acids: CASSLGTTGIETQYF. In DNA form, the CDR3 reads TGTGCCAGCAGTTTGGGGACTACCGGAATAGAGACCCAGTACTTC.

This chain uses TRBV29-1 with TRBJ1-1, with 9 bases matching TRBD1. Trimming at V came to 6 bases and at J to 1 base, leaving 18 bases not matched to a gene. This CDR3 spans 18 amino acids. CDR1 is SQVTM and CDR2 is ANQGSEA in the germline V gene. CDR3: CSVRTGESTARKNTEAFF. In nucleotides, the CDR3 is TGCAGCGTCCGGACAGGGGAGTCGACCGCTCGTAAGAACACTGAAGCTTTCTTT.

The genes are TRBV5-8 and TRBJ1-2; possibly TRBD1 for D (5 bases). The germline gives CDR1 SGHTS, CDR2 YDEGEE. This CDR3 has 14 residues. V gave up 3 bases and J gave up 8 bases, with 17 bases separating them. CDR3 coding DNA: TGTGCCAGCAGCTCGCGACAGACCCAAGGGGGCTACACCTTC. It encodes CASSSRQTQGGYTF.

The chain recombines TRBV6-1 with TRBJ1-1; a possible D gene is TRBD1 (6 bases). V lost 9 bases, J lost 7 bases, and 15 bases lay in between. CDR1 and CDR2 (germline): MNHNS, SASEGT. The CDR3 contains 12 residues. For the CDR3, the DNA is TGTGCCAGTACGCCCAGGGGCGGTGAAGCTTTCTTT. It encodes CASTPRGGEAFF.